This TCR beta chain is from a study of cytomegalovirus exposure and HLA in healthy donors. Clones were read by immunoSEQ multiplex PCR, and TCRdb kept only the in-frame ones, dropping some. The top ten hold around 10% of the sample, which has roughly 150,000 clones, more than 75% seen once. The clonotype was recovered from a man aged 18 to 30 in good health and CMV-seropositive. Sequenced material: PBMCs.

CDR3 nucleotide sequence: TGCGCCAGCAGCCAAGGGGGGCTAGGCTATGGCTACACCTTC. This translates into CASSQGGLGYGYTF. The V and J genes are TRBV4-1 and TRBJ1-2; weak D call: TRBD1 (6 bases). V lost 1 base and J 4 bases, leaving 10 bases between the germline ends. The CDR3 length is 14 residues. Germline V gene data show CDR1 as MGHRA and CDR2 as YSYEKL.